The next 30 T cell receptor beta chains were all read from a single sample in a study of T cell responses to AZD1222 COVID-19 vaccine. Method: immunoSEQ multiplex PCR; TCRdb's copy keeps in-frame clones and lacks some. The data hold approximately 150,000 clones, with over 75% observed a single time. The sample in question was peripheral blood, obtained on day 0 of AZD1222 vaccination. These receptor sequences come from an adult in good health.

This chain links TRBV7-9 with TRBJ2-7; no clear D. The CDR3 runs 13 residues. Deletions cut 1 base from V and 7 bases from J, with 11 bases between. From germline, CDR1 is SEHNR and CDR2 FQNEAQ (reference sequence). CDR3 in amino acids: CASSLDSQREQYF. CDR3 nucleotide sequence: TGTGCCAGCAGCTTAGATTCACAGAGAGAGCAGTACTTC.

The rearrangement joins TRBV2 to TRBJ1-2, with a tentative D call TRBD1 (5 bases). The CDR3 has 11 residues. CDR1 is SNHLY, CDR2 FYNNEI, per germline. V was cut by 6 bases and J by 5 bases, with 7 bases left in between. The CDR3 region is CASRGPYGYTF. The CDR3 bases are TGTGCCAGCAGGGGACCTTATGGCTACACCTTC.

The chain employs TRBV7-6 and TRBJ1-5; D ambiguous. The germline V gene has CDR1 SGHVS and CDR2 FNYEAQ. The CDR3 runs to 13 residues. Trimming left V 1 base short and J 5 bases short, with 6 bases between. The CDR3 protein is CASSLERHQPQHF. In DNA, the CDR3 is TGTGCCAGCAGCTTAGAGCGCCATCAGCCCCAGCATTTT. Together with reference TRBV7-6 and TRBJ1-5, the CDR3 gives the full variable domain: GAGVSQSPRYKVTKRGQDVALRCDPISGHVSLYWYRQALGQGPEFLTYFNYEAQQDKSGLPNDRFSAERPEGSISTLTIQRTEQRDSAMYRCASSLERHQPQHFGDGTRLSIL.

The chain combines TRBV5-1 with TRBJ2-3; unclear D gene. Trimming cost V 4 bases and J 5 bases, with 14 bases left between them. The CDR3 has 14 residues. CDR1 and CDR2 (germline): SGHRS, YFSETQ. The CDR3 here is CASSQTYDGDTQYF. The CDR3, as DNA: TGCGCCAGCAGCCAGACTTATGATGGAGATACGCAGTATTTT.

This rearrangement joins TRBV28 to TRBJ1-2, with a weak D call TRBD1 (6 bases). V was cut by 2 bases and J by 4 bases, with 26 bases left in between. CDR3 length: 19 amino acids. The germline V gene encodes CDR1 MDHEN and CDR2 SYDVKM. The CDR3 DNA sequence: TGTGCCAGCAGTTTAAAGGGTTTGAGAGGGGGAGGGATACTCTATGGCTACACCTTC. Its protein is CASSLKGLRGGGILYGYTF.

J is TRBJ1-2 and V is TRBV7-8; the D is unclear. Trimming took 7 bases from V and 4 from J, leaving 16 bases between them. The CDR3 spans 14 residues. From germline, CDR1 is SGHVS and CDR2 FQNEAQ. The CDR3 nucleotides read TGTGCCAGCACCGATTGGGGAGGAAGCTATGGCTACACCTTC. Translated: CASTDWGGSYGYTF.

The chain employs TRBV6-5 and TRBJ1-1; D gene ambiguous. The CDR3 is 14 residues long. Per the germline V gene, CDR1 is MNHEY and CDR2 is SVGAGI. V lost 3 bases and J 8 bases, leaving 16 bases between the germline ends. For the CDR3, the DNA is TGTGCCAGCAGTTATGGACGGACCGTAATCGAAGCTTTCTTT. It codes for CASSYGRTVIEAFF.

This clone has more than one count but fewer than ten. The junction differs from germline at one of its ends, possibly a read error. The rearrangement uses TRBV7-7 and TRBJ2-1; no definite D call. Per germline, CDR1 SSHAT and CDR2 FNYEAQ (reference sequence). This CDR3 contains 15 residues. CDR3 sequence reads: CASSPEMGRDNEQFF. The DNA for the CDR3 is TGTGCTAGCAGCCCTGAGATGGGAAGAGACAATGAGCAGTTCTTC.

This clone was counted once. The chain has TRBV7-2 and TRBJ2-3; 7 bases fit TRBD1. CDR3 length: 16 amino acids. Trimming cost V 5 bases and J 4 bases; bases outside gene matches: 12. Germline-derived CDR1 and CDR2 are SGHTA and FQGNSA. In DNA form, the CDR3 reads TGTGCCAGCAGCACGTACAGGGGAGCACTGGCAGATACGCAGTATTTT. Translated: CASSTYRGALADTQYF.

This chain uses TRBV30 with TRBJ1-6; TRBD1 matches at 7 bases. J was trimmed by 8 bases and V by 3 bases; bases with no gene match: 4. Germline V gene sequence: CDR1 GTSNPN, CDR2 SVGIG (reference sequence). The CDR3 runs 13 residues. The DNA for the CDR3 is TGTGCCTGGAGGTTGCAGGGGGATTCACCCCTCCACTTT. This translates into CAWRLQGDSPLHF.

This clone was observed a single time. The chain carries TRBV5-1 and TRBJ2-7; TRBD2 aligns across 7 bases. The CDR3 is made up of 14 amino acids. Germline CDR1 reads SGHRS; CDR2 reads YFSETQ. Trimming removed 0 bases from V and 2 bases from J; junction bases left unmatched: 2. This chain's CDR3 is CASSLASGAYEQYF. Written as DNA, the CDR3 is TGCGCCAGCAGCTTGGCTAGCGGCGCCTACGAGCAGTACTTC.

This clone was counted between two and nine times. V gene TRBV3-1 (or the pseudogene TRBV3-2) combines with J gene TRBJ1-5; D is unresolved. CDR1 and CDR2 from the germline V gene are LGHDT and YNNKEL (reference sequence). Trimming took 0 bases from V and 3 from J, leaving 3 bases between them. This CDR3 contains 13 residues. In nucleotides, the CDR3 is TGTGCCAGCAGCCAAGATCCCAATCAGCCCCAGCATTTT. Amino acid sequence: CASSQDPNQPQHF.

This clone was recorded only once. The chain recombines TRBV4-1 with TRBJ1-4; D gene uncertain. V shed 4 bases and J shed 4 bases, with 16 bases lying between them. This CDR3 is 16 amino acids long. The germline V gene has CDR1 MGHRA and CDR2 YSYEKL. The CDR3 sequence is CASSLLSGISNEKLFF. The CDR3 DNA is TGCGCCAGCAGCCTCCTCTCCGGGATCAGTAATGAAAAACTGTTTTTT.

Only one count was recorded for this clone. The chain couples TRBV4-2 to TRBJ2-7; 11 bases agree with TRBD2. The germline CDR1 and CDR2 sequences are LGHNA and YNFKEQ. The CDR3 loop spans 18 amino acids. J lost 0 bases, V lost 6 bases, and 13 bases had no gene match. The CDR3 nucleotides are TGTGCCAGCAGTCTTGCCGGGACTAGCGGCAAGAGCTCCTACGAGCAGTACTTC. Amino acid sequence: CASSLAGTSGKSSYEQYF.

The chain combines TRBV6-5 with TRBJ1-1; maybe TRBD1 (6 bases). The V end lost 5 bases, the J end lost 6 bases, and 19 bases lay between the germline ends. This CDR3 comprises 15 residues. In germline, CDR1 is MNHEY, CDR2 SVGAGI. Written as DNA, the CDR3 is TGTGCCAGCAGTAGCGAGGGGGGGTTACAGGCTGAAGCTTTCTTT. It translates to CASSSEGGLQAEAFF.

Only one count was recorded for this clone. The genes are TRBV5-6 and TRBJ2-7; the D is unclear. The ends were cut back, 4 bases at V and 7 bases at J, with 12 bases in the middle. CDR1 SGHDT and CDR2 YYEEEE come from the germline V gene. CDR3 size: 12 residues. The CDR3 region is CASSQIPGEQYF. CDR3 bases: TGTGCCAGCAGCCAAATCCCGGGTGAGCAGTACTTC.

This clone was counted only a few times. The genes are TRBV5-1 and TRBJ2-2; D is unresolved. The CDR3 runs 13 residues. Trimming took off 3 bases at V and 1 base at J, with 4 bases between the two ends. The germline V gene encodes CDR1 SGHRS and CDR2 YFSETQ. CDR3 residues: CASSSENTGELFF. For the CDR3, the DNA is TGCGCCAGCAGCTCCGAGAACACCGGGGAGCTGTTTTTT.

This clone was recorded a few times. This chain connects TRBV5-1 to TRBJ1-2; D perhaps matches TRBD1 (5 bases). Trimming removed 0 bases from V and 4 bases from J, with 16 bases in between. The CDR3 consists of 16 residues. Looked up from germline, CDR1 is SGHRS and CDR2 is YFSETQ. The CDR3 sequence is CASSLASSDTIYGYTF. As DNA, the CDR3 is TGCGCCAGCAGCTTGGCGTCCTCGGACACTATCTATGGCTACACCTTC. The full variable domain, its missing parts supplied by reference TRBV5-1 and TRBJ1-2, is KAGVTQTPRYLIKTRGQQVTLSCSPISGHRSVSWYQQTPGQGLQFLFEYFSETQRNKGNFPGRFSGRQFSNSRSEMNVSTLELGDSALYLCASSLASSDTIYGYTFGSGTRLTVV.

The CDR3 sequence is CASSELQDRANEKLFF. The CDR3 DNA reads TGTGCCAGCAGTGAGTTGCAAGACAGGGCTAATGAAAAACTGTTTTTT. The chain carries TRBV2 and TRBJ1-4; the match to TRBD1 covers 7 bases. The length of the CDR3 is 16 residues. V lost 3 bases to trimming and J lost 3 bases; unmatched junction nucleotides: 7. The germline V gene encodes CDR1 SNHLY and CDR2 FYNNEI. Supplemented by reference TRBV2 and TRBJ1-4, the full variable domain reads EPEVTQTPSHQVTQMGQEVILRCVPISNHLYFYWYRQILGQKVEFLVSFYNNEISEKSEIFDDQFSVERPDGSNFTLKIRSTKLEDSAMYFCASSELQDRANEKLFFGSGTQLSVL.

This clone has more than one count but fewer than ten. This chain uses TRBV7-2 with TRBJ1-6, with 7 bases that match TRBD1. The V gene end was trimmed by 5 bases and the J gene end by 7 bases; junction bases not matched to a gene: 11. The CDR3 is made up of 16 amino acids. The germline CDR1 and CDR2 sequences are SGHTA and FQGNSA. The CDR3 region has the DNA TGTGCCAGCAGCCCTCAGGGGGGTGTTATAAATTCACCCCTCCACTTT. This gives the protein CASSPQGGVINSPLHF.

The chain combines TRBV3-1 (or the pseudogene TRBV3-2) with TRBJ1-2; 7 bases line up with TRBD1. CDR1 is LGHDT, CDR2 YNNKEL, per germline (reference sequence). The CDR3 sequence is 15 residues long. V lost 1 base to trimming and J lost 0 bases; unmatched junction nucleotides: 2. CDR3 protein: CASSQGQGANYGYTF. CDR3 nucleotide sequence: TGTGCCAGCAGCCAAGGACAGGGAGCTAACTATGGCTACACCTTC.

The J gene is TRBJ1-1, the V gene TRBV30; D remains unclear. Germline V gene data show CDR1 as GTSNPN and CDR2 as SVGIG (reference sequence). Deletions cut 3 bases from V and 0 bases from J, with 20 bases between. The CDR3 sequence is 17 residues long. CDR3 protein: CAWSGHHLLALNTEAFF. CDR3 sequence (DNA): TGTGCCTGGAGCGGTCACCACCTCTTAGCCCTGAACACTGAAGCTTTCTTT.

The genes are TRBV2 and TRBJ1-3; D remains ambiguous. The CDR3 runs 15 residues. Trimming cost V 6 bases and J 0 bases, with 12 bases left between them. Per germline, CDR1 SNHLY and CDR2 FYNNEI. The CDR3, as DNA: TGTGCCAGCAGACCTCCGGGAAGCTCTGGAAACACCATATATTTT. Encoded protein: CASRPPGSSGNTIYF.

The rearrangement uses TRBV4-1 and TRBJ1-3; D remains unclear. Deletions cut 0 bases from V and 0 bases from J, with 15 bases between. Germline values: CDR1 MGHRA, CDR2 YSYEKL. This CDR3 spans 18 amino acids. The CDR3 protein is CASSQEGGKGISGNTIYF. CDR3 bases: TGCGCCAGCAGCCAAGAAGGCGGGAAGGGTATCTCTGGAAACACCATATATTTT.

The CDR3 loop is CASSLRTSGSHEQYF. For the CDR3, the DNA is TGTGCCAGCAGCCTCAGGACTAGCGGGAGCCACGAGCAGTACTTC. The chain is built from TRBV28 and TRBJ2-7, with TRBD2 identical over 13 bases. The V gene end was trimmed by 6 bases and the J gene end by 5 bases; junction bases not matched to a gene: 7. This CDR3 region has 15 residues. Germline lookup yields CDR1 MDHEN and CDR2 SYDVKM.

In its sample, this clone was seen once. The chain uses TRBV5-1 and TRBJ2-2; D not resolved. The CDR3 has 14 amino acids. The germline V gene encodes CDR1 SGHRS and CDR2 YFSETQ. Trimming pared 0 bases from V and 6 bases from J, leaving 9 bases between. CDR3 in amino acids: CASSLVVNSGELFF. CDR3 coding DNA: TGCGCCAGCAGCTTGGTCGTCAACTCCGGGGAGCTGTTTTTT.

The genes are TRBV5-4 and TRBJ1-2; TRBD1 might be the D (5 bases). V gave up 1 base and J gave up 4 bases, with 11 bases separating them. CDR1 and CDR2 (germline): SGHNT, YYREEE (reference sequence). The CDR3 spans 14 residues. The CDR3 here is CASSLSDGTYGYTF. CDR3 bases: TGTGCCAGCAGCTTGAGTGACGGGACCTATGGCTACACCTTC. The variable domain in full, completed from reference TRBV5-4 and TRBJ1-2, reads ETGVTQSPTHLIKTRGQQVTLRCSSQSGHNTVSWYQQALGQGPQFIFQYYREEENGRGNFPPRFSGLQFPNYSSELNVNALELDDSALYLCASSLSDGTYGYTFGSGTRLTVV.

This clone was recorded once. The chain recombines TRBV6-5 with TRBJ2-7; tentatively, D is TRBD1 (5 bases). Germline CDR1 reads MNHEY; CDR2 reads SVGAGI. The CDR3 covers 14 residues. Trimming removed 2 bases at V and 3 bases at J, with 11 bases between. This chain's CDR3 is CASSYRQTNYEQYF. The CDR3 DNA sequence: TGTGCCAGCAGTTACAGACAGACCAACTACGAGCAGTACTTC.

The chain is built from TRBV4-1 and TRBJ1-4; TRBD1 matches at 7 bases. Germline V CDR1 and CDR2: MGHRA, YSYEKL. Trimming removed 1 base from V and 12 bases from J; junction bases left unmatched: 8. The length of the CDR3 is 14 residues. The DNA of the CDR3 is TGCGCCAGCAGCCAAGTCCAACAGGGGTTCCAACTGTTTTTT. Translated: CASSQVQQGFQLFF.

This chain uses TRBV29-1 with TRBJ2-3; 8 nucleotides line up with TRBD2. Unmatched junction bases numbered 9, after V lost 5 bases and J lost 2 bases. The CDR3 has 15 residues. Germline lookup yields CDR1 SQVTM and CDR2 ANQGSEA. This CDR3 reads CSVTRYGGVTDTQYF. The CDR3 DNA sequence: TGCAGCGTTACTCGATACGGGGGGGTCACAGATACGCAGTATTTT.